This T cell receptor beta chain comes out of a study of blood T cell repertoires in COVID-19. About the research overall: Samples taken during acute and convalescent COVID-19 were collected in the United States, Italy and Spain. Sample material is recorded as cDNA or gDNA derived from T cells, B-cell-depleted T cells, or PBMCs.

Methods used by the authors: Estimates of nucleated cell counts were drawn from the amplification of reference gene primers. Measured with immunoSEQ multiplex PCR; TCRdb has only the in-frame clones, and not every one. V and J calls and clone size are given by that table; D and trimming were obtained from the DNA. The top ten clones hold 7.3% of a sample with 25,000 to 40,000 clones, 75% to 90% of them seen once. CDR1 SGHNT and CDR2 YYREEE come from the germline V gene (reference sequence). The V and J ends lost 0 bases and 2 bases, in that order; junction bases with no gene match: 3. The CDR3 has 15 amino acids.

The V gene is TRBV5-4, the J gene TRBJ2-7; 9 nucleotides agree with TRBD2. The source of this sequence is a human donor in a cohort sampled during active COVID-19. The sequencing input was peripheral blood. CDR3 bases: TGTGCCAGCAGCTTGGGACTAGCGGAAACCTACGAGCAGTACTTC. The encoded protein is CASSLGLAETYEQYF.